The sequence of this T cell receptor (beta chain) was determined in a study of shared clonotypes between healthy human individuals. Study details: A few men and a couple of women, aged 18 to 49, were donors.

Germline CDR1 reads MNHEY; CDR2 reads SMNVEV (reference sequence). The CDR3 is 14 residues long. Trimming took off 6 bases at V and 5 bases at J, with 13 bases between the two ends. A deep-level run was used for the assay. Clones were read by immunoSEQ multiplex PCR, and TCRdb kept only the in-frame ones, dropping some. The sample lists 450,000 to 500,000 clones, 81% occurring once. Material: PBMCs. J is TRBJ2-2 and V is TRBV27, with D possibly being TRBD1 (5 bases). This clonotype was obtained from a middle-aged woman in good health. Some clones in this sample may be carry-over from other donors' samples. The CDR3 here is CASSDSDGTGELFF. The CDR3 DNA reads TGTGCCAGCAGCGACAGTGACGGGACCGGGGAGCTGTTTTTT.